This T cell receptor (beta chain) comes out of a study of cytomegalovirus exposure and HLA in healthy donors. Whole-study results and caveats: The study designated about 180 TCR beta chains cytomegalovirus-associated. Several of the most significant clusters appeared, in a later analysis, to be linked to common viral pathogens. Per a later analysis, approximately 16,000 TCR beta sequences showed association with HLA alleles at 0.05 false discovery rate.

PCR primers comprised 60 Vbeta and 13 Jbeta primers. Original methodology: Per a later analysis, the number of unique TCR beta chains was around 80 million, of which 9 million to 14 million were shared. Using immunoSEQ multiplex PCR, the repertoire was profiled, and TCRdb retains in-frame clones only, with some absent. That table is the source of V, J and clone size, and D and trimming were worked out from the DNA. This table holds 150,000 to 180,000 clones, over 70% found once. The ends were cut back, 0 bases at V and 3 bases at J, with 9 bases in the middle. Germline assignment: CDR1 LGHNA and CDR2 YNFKEQ. This CDR3 spans 15 amino acids. On this clone: What it binds is unknown.

The sample was PBMCs. This TCR came from a man in his thirties or forties in good health and CMV-seropositive. The V and J genes are TRBV4-2 and TRBJ2-1, with D unresolved. CDR3 sequence: CASSQDGGSYNEQFF. Written as DNA, the CDR3 is TGTGCCAGCAGCCAAGATGGCGGCAGCTACAATGAGCAGTTCTTC.